The source of this TCR beta chain is a study of cytomegalovirus exposure and HLA in healthy donors. General study results and limits: Later analysis associated a missense DCLRE1C variant with TCR beta V- and J-gene trimming. In an earlier analysis, in some 500 donors, most V segments appeared productive either ~87% or ~30% of the time. Presence/absence analyses took donor sequencing depth as roughly uniform.

Use of 60 Vbeta and 13 Jbeta primers characterized the PCR. Sequencing was performed with immunoSEQ multiplex PCR; in TCRdb, only in-frame clones are kept and a portion is missing. Of under 200,000 clones listed, more than 75% are singletons. Of note for this clone: Its antigen is not known.

The CDR3 consists of 18 residues. CDR1 is MGHRA and CDR2 is YSYEKL in the germline V gene. Trimming cost V 0 bases and J 1 base; bases outside gene matches: 9. The chain employs TRBV4-1 and TRBJ1-1, with TRBD1 matching over 9 bases. Sequences were obtained from PBMCs. The sequence was collected from a woman in her thirties in good health and CMV-seropositive. In DNA, the CDR3 is TGCGCCAGCAGCCAAGATCCTACCGGGACAGGGTGGAACACTGAAGCTTTCTTT. Its protein is CASSQDPTGTGWNTEAFF.